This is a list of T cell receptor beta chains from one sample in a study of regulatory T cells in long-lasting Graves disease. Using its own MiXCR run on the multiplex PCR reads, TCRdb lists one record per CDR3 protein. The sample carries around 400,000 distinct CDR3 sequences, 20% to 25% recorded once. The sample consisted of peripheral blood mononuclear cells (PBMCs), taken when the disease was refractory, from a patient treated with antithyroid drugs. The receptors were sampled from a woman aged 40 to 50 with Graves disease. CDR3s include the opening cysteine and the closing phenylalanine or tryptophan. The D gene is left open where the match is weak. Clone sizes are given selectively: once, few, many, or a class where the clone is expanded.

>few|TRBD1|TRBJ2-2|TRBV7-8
CASSDRTGGDTGELFF
TGTGCCAGCAGCGACCGGACAGGGGGTGACACCGGGGAGCTGTTTTTT
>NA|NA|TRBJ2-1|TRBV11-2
CASSFGPEPYNEQFF
TGTGCCAGCAGCTTTGGACCAGAACCCTACAATGAGCAGTTCTTC
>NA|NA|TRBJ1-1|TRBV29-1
CSVRQATLDTLNTEAFF
TGCAGCGTTCGACAGGCGACCCTCGATACCCTGAACACTGAAGCTTTCTTT
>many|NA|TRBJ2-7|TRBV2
CASSQTFTSLEQYF
TGTGCCAGCAGCCAGACTTTTACTTCTCTCGAGCAGTACTTC
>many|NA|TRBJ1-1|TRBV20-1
CSASATRNTEAFF
TGCAGTGCTAGTGCTACCCGGAACACTGAAGCTTTCTTT
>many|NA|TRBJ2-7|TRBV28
CASSPGDTHYEQYF
TGTGCCAGCAGTCCGGGGGACACGCACTACGAGCAGTACTTC
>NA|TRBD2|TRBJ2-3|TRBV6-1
CASNAAGTSGRTTDTQYF
TGTGCCAGCAACGCCGCCGGGACTAGCGGGAGGACCACAGATACGCAGTATTTT
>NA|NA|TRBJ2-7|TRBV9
CASSFSQPLGLVGHEQYF
TGCGCCAGCAGCTTTAGCCAACCATTGGGGCTAGTGGGCCACGAGCAGTACTTC
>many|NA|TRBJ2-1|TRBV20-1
CSARTRLRLSYNEQFF
TGCAGTGCTAGGACCAGGTTGCGTCTGTCCTACAATGAGCAGTTCTTC
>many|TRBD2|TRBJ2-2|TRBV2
CASKTSGRAGELFF
TGTGCCAGCAAGACTAGCGGGAGGGCCGGGGAGCTGTTTTTT
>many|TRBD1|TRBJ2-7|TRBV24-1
CATSGDSYEQYF
TGTGCCACCAGTGGGGACAGCTACGAGCAGTACTTC
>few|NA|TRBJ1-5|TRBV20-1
CSAKTPNQPQHF
TGCAGTGCCAAGACACCAAATCAGCCCCAGCATTTT
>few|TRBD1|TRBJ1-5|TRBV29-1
CSVVEDRGDQPQHF
TGCAGCGTTGTGGAGGACAGGGGGGATCAGCCCCAGCATTTT
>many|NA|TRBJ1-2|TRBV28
CASRFDAASGYTF
TGTGCCAGCAGATTCGACGCGGCGAGCGGCTACACCTTC
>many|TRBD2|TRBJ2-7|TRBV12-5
CASPREDAPSYEQYF
TGTGCTAGTCCCCGGGAGGACGCACCCTCCTACGAGCAGTACTTC
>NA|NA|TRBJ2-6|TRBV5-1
CASRAGSGANVLTF
TGCGCCAGCAGGGCGGGCTCTGGGGCCAACGTCCTGACTTTC